Listed below are T cell receptor beta chains from one sample, sequenced in a study of regulatory T cells in long-lasting Graves disease. Each CDR3 protein gets one entry after TCRdb re-called the multiplex PCR reads with MiXCR. The repertoire has 450,000 to 600,000 distinct CDR3 sequences, roughly 15% of them found once; the top ten carry 9% to 15%. This sample was shared with a second study, whose subject was T cells in Graves' hyperthyroidism and ophthalmopathy.

Here the sequenced sample was peripheral blood mononuclear cells (PBMCs), taken at new diagnosis, from a patient treated with antithyroid drugs. Receptors originate from a man aged 40-55 years with Graves disease. The CDR3 runs from the conserved cysteine through the conserved F or W. The D gene is left open where the match is weak. Clone size, where shown, is once, few, many, or a class for clones that have expanded.

cdr3_nt	cdr3_aa	j_call	clone_size	d_call	v_call
TGCGCCAGCAGTCCCGGGTGGGAGAGCTCCTACAATGAGCAGTTCTTC	CASSPGWESSYNEQFF	TRBJ2-1	few	.	TRBV5-1
TGTGCCAGCAGAAAAGGCGGGAGACGCTTGCGCGAGCAGTACTTC	CASRKGGRRLREQYF	TRBJ2-7	.	TRBD2	TRBV3-1
TGCAGTGCTAGCACTTCAGAGGGGTGGGATACGCAGTATTTT	CSASTSEGWDTQYF	TRBJ2-3	.	.	TRBV20-1
TGTGCCAGCAAAACGGAGGGCGTTCACGTCTTT	CASKTEGVHVF	TRBJ1-1	many	.	TRBV2
TGTGCCAGCAAGGGCCCGGGACTAGCGGGGAGTCGGGTCAATGAGCAGTTCTTC	CASKGPGLAGSRVNEQFF	TRBJ2-1	many	TRBD2	TRBV2
TGTGCCACCAGTCCTACCTCCGGGACAGAATATGGCTACACCTTC	CATSPTSGTEYGYTF	TRBJ1-2	.	TRBD1	TRBV24-1
TGTGCCAGCAGCCCCTCTCCCCGTAGCCTGGGAGAGACCCAGTACTTC	CASSPSPRSLGETQYF	TRBJ2-5	few	.	TRBV6-2/TRBV6-3
TGCGCCAGCAGCATGGGACCTAATAACGAGCAGTACTTC	CASSMGPNNEQYF	TRBJ2-7	many	.	TRBV5-1
TGCAGCGTTGAGCAGACGGTGGGACAAGAGACCCAGTACTTC	CSVEQTVGQETQYF	TRBJ2-5	few	.	TRBV29-1
TGTGCCAGCAGTCCGATTGGGGGCAATCAGCCCCAGCATTTT	CASSPIGGNQPQHF	TRBJ1-5	few	.	TRBV28
TGTGCCAGCAGACACGGCTCGGGGGCGGGGTATGGCTACACCTTC	CASRHGSGAGYGYTF	TRBJ1-2	many	.	TRBV7-9
TGTGCCAGCACCCTGGACAGGAAAGCTCTAGGGCCCCAGCATTTT	CASTLDRKALGPQHF	TRBJ1-5	many	TRBD1	TRBV2
TGCGCCAGCAGCTTTGGCGATGTGGAGACCCAGTACTTC	CASSFGDVETQYF	TRBJ2-5	.	.	TRBV5-1
TGCAGTGCTAGAGATCTGGCTAGGGTTGCGAACACCGGGGAGCTGTTTTTT	CSARDLARVANTGELFF	TRBJ2-2	many	.	TRBV20-1
TGTGCCACCAGTGATGTCGGACATGAAACGACAGATACGCAGTATTTT	CATSDVGHETTDTQYF	TRBJ2-3	many	.	TRBV24-1
TGTGCCAGCAGTTCGGGCAGTTACTACGAGCAGTACTTC	CASSSGSYYEQYF	TRBJ2-7	many	.	TRBV28
TGTGCCAGCAGCTCAGGGGTGAACACTGAAGCTTTCTTT	CASSSGVNTEAFF	TRBJ1-1	many	.	TRBV7-3
TGCAGTGCTAGAGTCGGTAGCGGGATTACAGATACGCAGTATTTT	CSARVGSGITDTQYF	TRBJ2-3	many	TRBD2	TRBV20-1
TGCGCCAGCAGACCCCTAGCGGGAGGCCTCACAGATACGCAGTATTTT	CASRPLAGGLTDTQYF	TRBJ2-3	many	TRBD2	TRBV5-1
TGTGCCAGCCGTGGGGCAGGGAGCTCCTACGAGCAGTACTTC	CASRGAGSSYEQYF	TRBJ2-7	few	.	TRBV12-3/TRBV12-4
TGTGCCAGTAGTAAGGGGTCAGTAAACATTCAGTACTTC	CASSKGSVNIQYF	TRBJ2-4	.	.	TRBV19
TGCGCCAGCAGCGTAGCGGGGAAAAACATTCAGTACTTC	CASSVAGKNIQYF	TRBJ2-4	many	TRBD2	TRBV5-1
TGCAGCGTTGCGGCGGGGGGAAATGAAAAACTGTTTTTT	CSVAAGGNEKLFF	TRBJ1-4	.	.	TRBV29-1
TGTGCCAGCAGCCCTGAAAGACTAGCGGGAGAACGTGTAAGGCAGTATTTT	CASSPERLAGERVRQYF	TRBJ2-3	.	TRBD2	TRBV7-9
TGTGCCAGCAAACAATTCCGGGAGTGGAACACCGGGGAGCTGTTTTTT	CASKQFREWNTGELFF	TRBJ2-2	few	.	TRBV27
TGTGCCAGCAGCCAAGAAGCAGGGACGCGCAGGGAGACCCAGTACTTC	CASSQEAGTRRETQYF	TRBJ2-5	many	.	TRBV3-1
TGTGCCACCAGCAGGGAAATATGGGGGCCCCAGCATTTT	CATSREIWGPQHF	TRBJ1-5	few	.	TRBV15
TGTGCCAGCAGTTTTGTAGCGGGAATAAGTGAGCAGTTCTTC	CASSFVAGISEQFF	TRBJ2-1	few	TRBD2	TRBV12-3/TRBV12-4
TGTGCCAGCAGCTTGGCGGCAGGCGCATCCTTTTACAATGAGCAGTTCTTC	CASSLAAGASFYNEQFF	TRBJ2-1	many	.	TRBV11-3
TGTGCCAGCAGTTCCGGGACGCAGTATTTT	CASSSGTQYF	TRBJ2-3	many	.	TRBV28
TGCGCCAGCAGTGAGGTCCAATCCACAGATACGCAGTATTTT	CASSEVQSTDTQYF	TRBJ2-3	many	.	TRBV10-1
TGTGCCTGGAGTGCGGTCAGGTCCTACGAGCAGTACTTC	CAWSAVRSYEQYF	TRBJ2-7	many	.	TRBV30
TGTGCCAGCAGCCAAGACGCTAGCGGGAGGGCCGGGGGCGGGGAGCTGTTTTTT	CASSQDASGRAGGGELFF	TRBJ2-2	few	TRBD2	TRBV4-2